This T cell receptor beta chain was sequenced for a study of blood T cell repertoires in COVID-19. Study context: The origin of the acute and convalescent COVID-19 samples was the United States, Italy and Spain.

CDR1 is SGHTA, CDR2 FQGNSA, per germline. The CDR3 extends over 12 amino acids. Trimming shortened V by 3 bases and J by 9 bases, and 12 bases separated the two germline ends. Study processing details: Amplification with reference gene primers provided the estimates of nucleated cell counts. Clones were read by immunoSEQ multiplex PCR, and TCRdb kept only the in-frame ones, dropping some. The V and J calls and clone size were taken over from that table, and D and trimming were inferred from the DNA. The sample contains roughly 100,000 clones, around nine tenths of which appear only once. J is TRBJ2-7 and V is TRBV7-2, with unresolved D. The source of this sequence is a man older than 75 with acute or convalescent COVID-19. Sequenced input: peripheral blood. The CDR3 DNA sequence: TGTGCCAGCAGCTTTCCCCAGAGAGGGCAGTACTTC. This encodes CASSFPQRGQYF.